The 3 T cell receptor beta chains presented below share a single source sample, sequenced in a study of control samples from healthy donors and cancer patients. Method: immunoSEQ multiplex PCR; TCRdb's copy keeps in-frame clones and lacks some. This table holds some 130,000 clones, around 96% found once. Sequencing used blood. The receptors originated from a man in his thirties or forties in good health.

This chain connects TRBV2 to TRBJ2-7; 9 bases fit TRBD1. The J segment lost 3 bases and the V segment lost 1 base, leaving 4 bases of the junction unmatched. Germline V gene lookup returns CDR1 SNHLY and CDR2 FYNNEI. CDR3 length: 15 residues. CDR3: CASSEGDRVHYEQYF. The CDR3 DNA reads TGTGCCAGCAGTGAAGGGGACAGGGTCCACTACGAGCAGTACTTC. Drawing the rest from reference TRBV2 and TRBJ2-7, the complete variable domain is EPEVTQTPSHQVTQMGQEVILRCVPISNHLYFYWYRQILGQKVEFLVSFYNNEISEKSEIFDDQFSVERPDGSNFTLKIRSTKLEDSAMYFCASSEGDRVHYEQYFGPGTRLTVT.

J is TRBJ1-5 and V is TRBV4-1; D remains unclear. Germline assignment: CDR1 MGHRA and CDR2 YSYEKL. This CDR3 region has 17 residues. With 1 base removed from V and 1 base from J, the gap between germline ends came to 14 bases. Written as DNA, the CDR3 is TGCGCCAGCAGCCAAGGCCCGAAGATTACAAGCAATCAGCCCCAGCATTTT. It is translated as CASSQGPKITSNQPQHF.

The rearrangement joins TRBV6-1 to TRBJ2-7, with D possibly TRBD2 on 6 matching bases. Trimming shortened V by 4 bases and J by 7 bases, and 23 bases separated the two germline ends. There are 16 residues in the CDR3. The germline gives CDR1 MNHNS, CDR2 SASEGT. The CDR3 DNA follows: TGTGCCAGCAGTGGGCGGGGTTTCTCTAGCCCACTTGAGCAGTACTTC. This codes for CASSGRGFSSPLEQYF.